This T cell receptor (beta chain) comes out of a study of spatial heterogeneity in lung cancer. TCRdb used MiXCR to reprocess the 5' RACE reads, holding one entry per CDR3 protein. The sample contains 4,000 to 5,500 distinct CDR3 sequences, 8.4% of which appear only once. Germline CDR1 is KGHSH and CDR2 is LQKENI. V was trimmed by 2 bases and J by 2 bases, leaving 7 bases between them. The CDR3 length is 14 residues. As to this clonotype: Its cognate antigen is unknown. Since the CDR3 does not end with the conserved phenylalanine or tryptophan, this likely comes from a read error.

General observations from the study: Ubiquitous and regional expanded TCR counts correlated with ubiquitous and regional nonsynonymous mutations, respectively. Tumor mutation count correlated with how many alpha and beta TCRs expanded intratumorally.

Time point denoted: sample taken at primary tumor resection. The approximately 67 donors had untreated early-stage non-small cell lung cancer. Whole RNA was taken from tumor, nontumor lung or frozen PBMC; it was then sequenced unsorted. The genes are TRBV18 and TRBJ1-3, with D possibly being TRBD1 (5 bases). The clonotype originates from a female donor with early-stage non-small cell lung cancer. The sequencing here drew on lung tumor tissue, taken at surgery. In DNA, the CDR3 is TGTGCCAGCTCACCAACGGGGGCTGGAAACACCATATATCTT. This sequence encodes CASSPTGAGNTIYL.